This record concerns one T cell receptor beta chain sequence. Its antigen remains unknown. A mixed TRB-A/B primer pool amplified rearranged TRB by multiplex touch-down PCR. MiXCR, run by TCRdb on the multiplex PCR reads, gives a single entry per CDR3 protein. The profile shows about 6,200 distinct CDR3 sequences, 25% to 30% of them singletons. The CDR3 contains 16 residues. V shed 1 base and J shed 1 base, with 11 bases lying between them. CDR1 is MNHEY and CDR2 is SVGAGI in the germline V gene. The data stem from a study of T cell repertoires in aging, cancer and after chemotherapy. Study details: Donor ages fell into six groups from 30 or younger up to 70 or older. Repeat sampling of healthy donors over several months to years showed clear clonal overlap. Findings and limits, study-wide: Age-matched healthy donors had significantly more diverse, less clonal blood TCR repertoires than untreated cancer patients.

TCR beta rearrangements were amplified from peripheral blood genomic DNA. The gene calls are TRBV6-5 and TRBJ2-4, with D maybe TRBD1 (5 bases). What was sequenced was blood. The receptor was isolated from a human donor in good health. CDR3 nucleotides: TGTGCCAGCAGTTACTGGGTAGGGGTGGCCAAAAACATTCAGTACTTC. It encodes CASSYWVGVAKNIQYF.